The 2 T cell receptor beta chains listed next were all sequenced from one sample in a study of cytomegalovirus exposure and HLA in healthy donors. Sequenced by immunoSEQ multiplex PCR; TCRdb stores in-frame clones only, minus some. The data show some 150,000 clones, with roughly nine tenths seen just once and 2.5% to 4% held by the top ten. Sequenced sample: PBMCs. Receptors originate from a woman aged 18-35 years in good health and CMV-seropositive.

V is TRBV27 and J is TRBJ2-1, with TRBD2 matching over 8 bases. This CDR3 has 15 residues. The germline V gene encodes CDR1 MNHEY and CDR2 SMNVEV (reference sequence). Trimming removed 2 bases from V and 5 bases from J; junction bases left unmatched: 5. CDR3 in amino acids: CASSLVLAENNEQFF. The CDR3 region has the DNA TGTGCCAGCAGTTTAGTACTAGCGGAAAACAATGAGCAGTTCTTC.

The sample holds a few counts of this clone. The chain joins TRBV28 to TRBJ2-4; tentatively, D is TRBD1 (6 bases). Trimming took off 9 bases at V and 7 bases at J, with 22 bases between the two ends. CDR1 is MDHEN and CDR2 is SYDVKM in the germline V gene. The CDR3 runs 15 residues. The CDR3 is CASIGGGQGRNIQYF. The CDR3 nucleotides read TGTGCCAGTATAGGGGGTGGCCAGGGGCGGAACATTCAGTACTTC.